One sample yielded the 15 T cell receptor beta chains listed below, sequenced in a study of T cells in Graves' hyperthyroidism and ophthalmopathy. The TCR beta CDR3 regions underwent amplification using RNA transcripts as the source. With the HTBI primer set, the TCR CDR3 went through a first round of RT-PCR. TCRdb re-called the multiplex PCR reads with MiXCR, one entry per CDR3 protein. The table has approximately 420,000 distinct CDR3 sequences, roughly an eighth seen once. The sample was blood. These receptor sequences come from a young woman with Graves' hyperthyroidism.

This clonotype occurred many times. The rearrangement links TRBV11-3 to TRBJ2-7; D perhaps matches TRBD1 (5 bases). The CDR3 extends over 15 amino acids. V was clipped by 0 bases and J by 1 base, with 10 bases between them. Germline-derived CDR1 and CDR2 are SGHNT and YENEEA. The CDR3 region has the DNA TGTGCCAGCAGCTTAGATCCAGGGCGGTCCTACGAGCAGTACTTC. Translating gives CASSLDPGRSYEQYF. Drawing the rest from reference TRBV11-3 and TRBJ2-7, the complete variable domain is EAGVVQSPRYKIIEKKQPVAFWCNPISGHNTLYWYLQNLGQGPELLIRYENEEAVDDSQLPKDRFSAERLKGVDSTLKIQPAELGDSAVYLCASSLDPGRSYEQYFGPGTRLTVT.

This clonotype was counted many times. The rearrangement uses TRBV11-2 and TRBJ2-1, with D maybe TRBD2 (6 bases). The V gene lost 0 bases and the J gene lost 0 bases, with 9 bases spanning the gap. Germline assignment: CDR1 SGHAT and CDR2 FQNNGV. The CDR3 length is 16 residues. The CDR3 loop reads CASSLDAGSSYNEQFF. In DNA, the CDR3 is TGTGCCAGCAGCTTAGATGCGGGGAGCTCCTACAATGAGCAGTTCTTC.

This clonotype was counted only a few times. The rearrangement joins TRBV5-4 to TRBJ1-2; 7 bases line up with TRBD1. Germline V gene sequence: CDR1 SGHNT, CDR2 YYREEE (reference sequence). With V trimmed by 4 bases and J by 1 base, 7 bases remained unmatched. The CDR3 totals 15 residues. Written as DNA, the CDR3 is TGTGCCAGCAGCAAAAACAGGGGCGATAACTATGGCTACACCTTC. Protein: CASSKNRGDNYGYTF.

The chain combines TRBV7-9 with TRBJ2-7; the D gene is possibly TRBD1 (5 bases). Germline CDR1 reads SEHNR; CDR2 reads FQNEAQ (reference sequence). CDR3 length: 17 residues. V was clipped by 1 base and J by 0 bases, with 16 bases between them. The CDR3 DNA is TGTGCCAGCAGCTTAGGTGGACGCGATAGGGGCTCCTACGAGCAGTACTTC. It specifies CASSLGGRDRGSYEQYF.

This clonotype was detected many times. The CDR3 reads CASSPFGAGKNIQYF. The CDR3 DNA sequence: TGTGCCAGCAGCCCCTTCGGGGCGGGGAAAAACATTCAGTACTTC. The chain combines TRBV6-1 with TRBJ2-4, with D perhaps matching TRBD2 (6 bases). V lost 6 bases and J 4 bases, leaving 16 bases between the germline ends. The CDR3 consists of 15 residues. CDR1 is MNHNS and CDR2 is SASEGT in the germline V gene.

This clonotype has a count of ten or more. V and J are TRBV9 and TRBJ2-1; TRBD2 might be the D (5 bases). The CDR3 covers 16 residues. Looked up from germline, CDR1 is SGDLS and CDR2 is YYNGEE. The V end lost 1 base, the J end lost 1 base, and 12 bases lay between the germline ends. The CDR3 DNA sequence: TGTGCCAGCAGCGTAAGCGGTCTGGGTTCCTACAATGAGCAGTTCTTC. The encoded protein is CASSVSGLGSYNEQFF.

This clonotype was observed a handful of times. The rearrangement joins TRBV9 to TRBJ1-2, with D maybe TRBD1 (6 bases). With 1 base removed from V and 3 bases from J, the gap between germline ends came to 13 bases. The CDR3 runs 15 residues. Per the germline V gene, CDR1 is SGDLS and CDR2 is YYNGEE. The CDR3 coding sequence is TGTGCCAGCAGCGTATGGGGGGGCGCGGACTATGGCTACACCTTC. Its translation is CASSVWGGADYGYTF.

This clonotype was seen ten or more times. CDR3 bases: TGTGCCAGCAGTTACTCCAGGGGGACGGCGAACACTGAAGCTTTCTTT. Translated, it gives CASSYSRGTANTEAFF. This sequence joins TRBV6-6 and TRBJ1-1; TRBD1 matches 7 bases. The CDR3 spans 16 residues. Looked up from germline, CDR1 is MNHNY and CDR2 is SVGAGI (reference sequence). V lost 0 bases, J lost 1 base, and 5 bases stayed unmatched.

This clonotype was observed many times. V and J are TRBV20-1 and TRBJ2-3, with 14 positions matching TRBD2. The CDR3 covers 16 residues. Trimming at V came to 1 base and at J to 5 bases, leaving 5 bases not matched to a gene. CDR1 and CDR2 from the germline V gene are DFQATT and SNEGSKA (reference sequence). This CDR3 is CSARGGLAGAIDTQYF. In DNA form, the CDR3 reads TGCAGTGCTAGAGGGGGACTAGCGGGAGCGATAGATACGCAGTATTTT.

This sequence joins TRBV9 and TRBJ1-1; D gene uncertain. The germline V gene has CDR1 SGDLS and CDR2 YYNGEE. The CDR3 sequence is 13 residues long. V was cut by 3 bases and J by 5 bases, with 11 bases left in between. The CDR3 region is CASSAGGRTEAFF. In DNA form, the CDR3 reads TGTGCCAGCAGCGCGGGAGGGCGAACTGAAGCTTTCTTT.

Concerning this clonotype: This could be a read error, since a much larger clone is one nucleotide away. This sequence joins TRBV6-4 and TRBJ2-3; no clear D gene. The CDR3 has 13 residues. Looked up from germline, CDR1 is MRHNA and CDR2 is SNTAGT. CDR3 coding DNA: TGTGCCAGCAGTGTTACCACTCGAGATATGCAGTATTTT. It translates to CASSVTTRDMQYF.

In its sample, this clonotype was seen a few times. The genes are TRBV2 and TRBJ2-5; D not resolved. Looked up from germline, CDR1 is SNHLY and CDR2 is FYNNEI. This CDR3 is built from 11 residues. V was trimmed by 9 bases and J by 5 bases, leaving 10 bases between them. CDR3 in DNA: TGTGCCAGTTACCTCGGGGAGACCCAGTACTTC. Protein sequence: CASYLGETQYF. The full variable domain, its missing parts supplied by reference TRBV2 and TRBJ2-5, is EPEVTQTPSHQVTQMGQEVILRCVPISNHLYFYWYRQILGQKVEFLVSFYNNEISEKSEIFDDQFSVERPDGSNFTLKIRSTKLEDSAMYFCASYLGETQYFGPGTRLLVL.

A few counts support this clonotype. Being one base from a much bigger clone, this may be a read error. V gene TRBV27 combines with J gene TRBJ1-5; D is unresolved. Germline V CDR1 and CDR2: MNHEY, SMNVEV (reference sequence). The CDR3 contains 13 residues. CDR3 DNA: TGTGCCGGCAGTCCAGGCCTAAATCAGCCCCAGCATTTT. Protein: CAGSPGLNQPQHF.

The chain joins TRBV4-3 to TRBJ1-2; 9 bases are a match to TRBD1. Germline-derived CDR1 and CDR2 are LGHNA and YSLEER. Trimming took 5 bases from V and 5 from J; bases not matched to a gene: 9. The CDR3 consists of 15 residues. CDR3 in DNA: TGCGCCAGCAGCATACAGGGACAGGGACGGTATGGCTACACCTTC. Amino acids: CASSIQGQGRYGYTF.

This clonotype was counted many times. The chain is built from TRBV10-2 and TRBJ1-1; D not resolved. CDR3 length: 14 residues. With 0 bases removed from V and 2 bases from J, the gap between germline ends came to 7 bases. Germline V lookup: CDR1 WSHSY, CDR2 SAAADI. CDR3: CASSESGLNTEAFF. CDR3 nucleotide sequence: TGCGCCAGCAGTGAGTCCGGGTTAAACACTGAAGCTTTCTTT.